The clone carrying this TCR beta chain was recorded a few times. The data stem from a study of blood T cell repertoires in COVID-19. Study-level information: The United States, Italy and Spain provided the acute and convalescent COVID-19 samples.

Assay used: immunoSEQ multiplex PCR; TCRdb lists only in-frame clones, some missing. Counted here are tens of thousands of clones, around 80% occurring once; the ten biggest clones make up less than 10%. Unmatched junction bases numbered 5, after V lost 4 bases and J lost 2 bases. The CDR3 contains 14 residues. Looked up from germline, CDR1 is SGHDT and CDR2 is YYEEEE. The sequenced sample was peripheral blood. The V call is TRBV5-6, the J call TRBJ2-5; 7 bases line up with TRBD1. This receptor was taken from a human donor in a cohort sampled during active COVID-19. CDR3 coding DNA: TGTGCCAGCAGCACCCCGGGACAGCAAGAGACCCAGTACTTC. Translated, it gives CASSTPGQQETQYF.